These 19 T cell receptor beta chains originate from one sample sequenced in a study of cytomegalovirus exposure and HLA in healthy donors. 60 Vbeta and 13 Jbeta primers were used in PCR. Profiled with immunoSEQ multiplex PCR; TCRdb holds only in-frame clones, not every one. The sample shows about 130,000 clones, approximately 80% of them seen only once. Material: PBMCs. These receptor sequences come from a girl aged 2-15 years in good health and CMV-seronegative.

The rearrangement links TRBV7-2 to TRBJ2-3; D is undetermined. Germline CDR1 SGHTA, CDR2 FQGNSA. V gave up 2 bases and J gave up 0 bases, with 12 bases separating them. The CDR3 extends over 16 amino acids. The CDR3 coding sequence is TGTGCCAGCAGCTTAAACTTCCTGGTCAGCACAGATACGCAGTATTTT. The encoded protein is CASSLNFLVSTDTQYF.

This sequence joins TRBV15 and TRBJ2-7; D gene unclear. CDR3 length equals 13 residues. Germline V gives CDR1 LNHNV, CDR2 YYDKDF (reference sequence). V was trimmed by 3 bases and J by 2 bases, leaving 8 bases between them. The CDR3 nucleotides are TGTGCCACCAGCAGTAGATCAACCTACGAGCAGTACTTC. The encoded protein is CATSSRSTYEQYF.

The rearrangement uses TRBV2 and TRBJ1-3; D ambiguous. This CDR3 contains 12 residues. The germline V gene has CDR1 SNHLY and CDR2 FYNNEI. Trimming stripped 6 bases from V and 4 bases from J, with 7 bases between. CDR3 loop: CASSPIGNTIYF. CDR3 sequence (DNA): TGTGCCAGCAGCCCTATAGGAAACACCATATATTTT.

Of note for this clone: A read error may produce the germline difference seen at one junction end. This chain links TRBV30 with TRBJ2-5; possibly TRBD2 for D (6 bases). Looked up from germline, CDR1 is GTSNPN and CDR2 is SVGIG (reference sequence). The CDR3 has 12 residues. The CDR3 coding sequence is TGTGCCTGGAGCAGGGCTCGGGAGATCCAGTACTTC. Its translation: CAWSRAREIQYF.

CDR3 nucleotides: TGTGCCAGCAGTTTTGGGGGGAGGGGTTTACTGTTCTTC. It translates to CASSFGGRGLLFF. The chain carries TRBV27 and TRBJ2-1; TRBD2 matches 7 bases. The germline CDR1 and CDR2 sequences are MNHEY and SMNVEV (reference sequence). The CDR3 loop spans 13 amino acids. Trimming at V came to 3 bases and at J to 15 bases, leaving 11 bases not matched to a gene.

This clone was recorded only once. The gene calls are TRBV7-9 and TRBJ2-7, with TRBD1 matching 9 bases. V shed 4 bases, J shed 2 bases, and the junction held 3 bases outside the gene matches. CDR1 SEHNR and CDR2 FQNEAQ come from the germline V gene (reference sequence). The CDR3 loop spans 14 amino acids. The CDR3 nucleotides read TGTGCCAGCAGCTCCCGGGACAGGGCCTACGAGCAGTACTTC. This encodes CASSSRDRAYEQYF.

V and J are TRBV9 and TRBJ2-3; possible D gene TRBD1, 6 bases. V lost 2 bases and J 2 bases, leaving 9 bases between the germline ends. Germline values: CDR1 SGDLS, CDR2 YYNGEE. The CDR3 length is 14 residues. CDR3 protein: CASSVSGVTDTQYF. CDR3 nucleotides: TGTGCCAGCAGCGTCTCAGGGGTCACAGATACGCAGTATTTT. The full variable domain, rest sourced from reference TRBV9 and TRBJ2-3, is DSGVTQTPKHLITATGQRVTLRCSPRSGDLSVYWYQQSLDQGLQFLIQYYNGEERAKGNILERFSAQQFPDLHSELNLSSLELGDSALYFCASSVSGVTDTQYFGPGTRLTVL.

This clone is a singleton in its sample. The rearrangement links TRBV5-5 to TRBJ2-2; 8 bases are shared with TRBD1. The CDR3 contains 15 residues. From germline, CDR1 is SGHKS and CDR2 YYEKEE (reference sequence). With 5 bases clipped from V and 6 bases from J, the junction kept 9 bases outside the gene matches. The CDR3 DNA sequence: TGTGCCAGCAGATCAGGGGGCAATTATGCCGGGGAGCTGTTTTTT. Its translation: CASRSGGNYAGELFF.

V and J are TRBV11-1 and TRBJ2-1; 8 nucleotides match TRBD2. With V trimmed by 3 bases and J by 15 bases, 13 bases remained unmatched. CDR1 is SGHAT, CDR2 FQDESV, per germline (reference sequence). The CDR3 runs to 14 residues. CDR3 DNA sequence: TGTGCCAGCAGCTTTTTACGGGAGGGCCAGCGACCGTTCTTC. Translation gives CASSFLREGQRPFF.

The V gene is TRBV7-6, the J gene TRBJ1-1; 11 bases match TRBD1. This CDR3 is 15 amino acids long. Germline CDR1 SGHVS, CDR2 FNYEAQ. V lost 5 bases and J lost 3; bases outside the gene matches: 5. Written as DNA, the CDR3 is TGTGCCAGCAGCCAGGACAGGGGGCCGGACACTGAAGCTTTCTTT. Translated: CASSQDRGPDTEAFF.

The chain has TRBV19 and TRBJ2-1; 9 bases agree with TRBD2. Per germline, CDR1 LNHDA and CDR2 SQIVND (reference sequence). V lost 4 bases and J lost 8; bases outside the gene matches: 15. The CDR3 has 17 residues. The CDR3 spells CASSNRRGRGMSDEQFF. CDR3 nucleotides: TGTGCCAGTAGTAACCGGCGCGGGAGGGGCATGTCCGATGAGCAGTTCTTC.

The gene calls are TRBV5-1 and TRBJ2-2, with D uncertain. The CDR3 runs to 17 residues. The ends were cut back, 0 bases at V and 6 bases at J, with 18 bases in the middle. The V gene's germline CDR1 is SGHRS and CDR2 YFSETQ. The CDR3 DNA reads TGCGCCAGCAGCTTGGGTCTTCTAGTCGGTTTCTCCGGGGAGCTGTTTTTT. Protein: CASSLGLLVGFSGELFF.

The chain is built from TRBV9 and TRBJ2-1; 8 bases align to TRBD1. Germline loops: CDR1 SGDLS, CDR2 YYNGEE. This CDR3 has 15 residues. V shed 4 bases, J shed 2 bases, and the junction held 5 bases outside the gene matches. The CDR3 DNA reads TGTGCCAGCAGCCCCCGGGACAGGACCTACAATGAGCAGTTCTTC. Protein: CASSPRDRTYNEQFF.

This rearrangement joins TRBV2 to TRBJ1-1; TRBD1 agrees at 8 bases. Losses at the gene ends were 5 bases for V and 8 bases for J; bases not matched to a gene: 7. The CDR3 is 13 amino acids. Germline assignment: CDR1 SNHLY and CDR2 FYNNEI. CDR3 nucleotides: TGTGCCAGCAGTATAGACAGGGGCCGAGAAGCTTTCTTT. As protein: CASSIDRGREAFF. Full variable domain (missing parts from reference TRBV2 and TRBJ1-1): EPEVTQTPSHQVTQMGQEVILRCVPISNHLYFYWYRQILGQKVEFLVSFYNNEISEKSEIFDDQFSVERPDGSNFTLKIRSTKLEDSAMYFCASSIDRGREAFFGQGTRLTVV.

A note on this clone: Relative to the germline gene, one junction end is altered; a read error may explain this. The chain uses TRBV7-7 and TRBJ2-5, with D unclear. Germline CDR1 and CDR2: SSHAT and FNYEAQ (reference sequence). This CDR3 has 13 amino acids. This CDR3 is CASSLSNQETQYF. The CDR3 nucleotides are TGTGCTAGCAGCTTATCAAACCAAGAGACCCAGTACTTC.

This clone was counted between two and nine times. The CDR3 protein is CASSQVPGQGDTEAFF. The CDR3 coding sequence is TGTGCCAGCAGCCAAGTTCCGGGACAGGGGGACACTGAAGCTTTCTTT. The gene calls are TRBV4-2 and TRBJ1-1; TRBD1 matches at 11 bases. This CDR3 is built from 16 residues. V was clipped by 1 base and J by 3 bases; unmatched bases: 4. Germline V gene sequence: CDR1 LGHNA, CDR2 YNFKEQ.

CDR3 amino acids: CASSQRASGSSYNEQFF. The CDR3 DNA follows: TGTGCCAGCAGCCAGAGGGCGTCGGGGAGCTCCTACAATGAGCAGTTCTTC. V gene TRBV7-8 combines with J gene TRBJ2-1, with D possibly matching TRBD2 (5 bases). V was shortened by 5 bases and J by 0 bases, with 17 bases between the two germline ends. The germline CDR1 and CDR2 sequences are SGHVS and FQNEAQ. This CDR3 is built from 17 residues. Supplemented by reference TRBV7-8 and TRBJ2-1, the full variable domain reads GAGVSQSPRYKVAKRGQDVALRCDPISGHVSLFWYQQALGQGPEFLTYFQNEAQLDKSGLPSDRFFAERPEGSVSTLKIQRTQQEDSAVYLCASSQRASGSSYNEQFFGPGTRLTVL.

The CDR3 DNA reads TGTGCCAGCAACTACCACAATGAGCAGTTCTTC. Protein sequence: CASNYHNEQFF. V gene TRBV2 combines with J gene TRBJ2-1, with no clear D. CDR1 is SNHLY and CDR2 is FYNNEI in the germline V gene. The CDR3 sequence is 11 residues long. Between the trimmed V and J ends, which lost 7 bases and 5 bases, there was a span of 6 bases.

The chain has TRBV2 and TRBJ1-5, with D uncertain. The CDR3 covers 14 residues. V was cut by 4 bases and J by 4 bases, with 11 bases left in between. The V gene's germline CDR1 is SNHLY and CDR2 FYNNEI. The CDR3 reads CASSVPQRNQPQHF. The DNA of the CDR3 is TGTGCCAGCAGTGTACCACAGAGAAATCAGCCCCAGCATTTT. Complete variable domain (other parts from reference TRBV2 and TRBJ1-5): EPEVTQTPSHQVTQMGQEVILRCVPISNHLYFYWYRQILGQKVEFLVSFYNNEISEKSEIFDDQFSVERPDGSNFTLKIRSTKLEDSAMYFCASSVPQRNQPQHFGDGTRLSIL.